A selection of T cell receptor beta chains follows, all from one sample in a study of blood T cell repertoires in COVID-19. Sequenced by immunoSEQ multiplex PCR; TCRdb stores in-frame clones only, minus some. This sample yields some 160,000 clones, of which roughly 90% are seen a single time; roughly 2% belongs to the top ten. The sequenced sample was peripheral blood. The receptors stem from a young man with acute or convalescent COVID-19. Each CDR3 is given with its conserved first and last residue. Fields, in order: J gene, V gene, D gene, clone size, CDR3 DNA, CDR3 protein. A D gene is named only where the DNA matches it firmly. For some rows the clone size is stated as once, few or many, or as a class when expanded; others skip it.

>TRBJ1-5|TRBV27|-|-
TGTGCCAGCAGTTTTCTCAGCAATCAGCCCCAGCATTTT
CASSFLSNQPQHF
>TRBJ1-2|TRBV6-2/TRBV6-3|-|-
TGTGCCAGCAGCCCAGGGGTCGGTGGCTACACCTTC
CASSPGVGGYTF
>TRBJ2-7|TRBV2|TRBD2|-
TGTGCCAGCAGAGCTAGCGGGAGTGGCTACGAGCAGTACTTC
CASRASGSGYEQYF
>TRBJ2-1|TRBV19|TRBD2|-
TGTGCCAGTAGTATAGCCCTAGCGGCAAGCTACAATGAGCAGTTCTTC
CASSIALAASYNEQFF
>TRBJ2-1|TRBV5-1|TRBD1|once
TGCGCCAGCAGCTTGGTCACCGGGACAGGGGGCAATGAGCAGTTCTTC
CASSLVTGTGGNEQFF
>TRBJ2-4|TRBV5-4|-|-
TGTGCCAGCAGCTTCAAGGGGCCCTCAGACATTCAGTACTTC
CASSFKGPSDIQYF
>TRBJ1-3|TRBV4-1|-|-
TGCGCCAGCAGCCAAGATCGGTACAGGGATTCTGGAAACACCATATATTTT
CASSQDRYRDSGNTIYF
>TRBJ1-1|TRBV19|-|-
TGTGCCAGTAGTCTCGTAGGGGTTGGGAACACTGAAGCTTTCTTT
CASSLVGVGNTEAFF
>TRBJ1-2|TRBV11-2|TRBD1|-
TGTGCCAGCAGCTCCGCAGGACAGGTTGGGGGCTACACCTTC
CASSSAGQVGGYTF
>TRBJ1-6|TRBV4-1|TRBD1|-
TGCGCCAGCAGCCAAGTTGACAGGGACTATAATTCACCCCTCCACTTT
CASSQVDRDYNSPLHF
>TRBJ2-3|TRBV7-2|TRBD2|-
TGTGCCAGCAGCTTAGAGGGACTAAGTTTGGATACGCAGTATTTT
CASSLEGLSLDTQYF
>TRBJ2-2|TRBV24-1|TRBD1|-
TGTGCCACCAGTACGAAGACAGGGGGTCGTAGCGGGGAGCTGTTTTTT
CATSTKTGGRSGELFF
>TRBJ2-7|TRBV5-1|-|once
TGCGCCAGCAGCGAAGACTCCCCCCGGGTGGACGAGCAGTACTTC
CASSEDSPRVDEQYF
>TRBJ1-1|TRBV4-2|-|once
TGTGCCAGCAGCCGCGGGGGATCGGACACTGAAGCTTTCTTT
CASSRGGSDTEAFF
>TRBJ1-6|TRBV14|-|-
TGTGCCAGCAGCCAAGACCTTGTCGGCGGTTCACCCCTCCACTTT
CASSQDLVGGSPLHF
>TRBJ2-2|TRBV30|-|-
TGTGCCTGGAGTGTACGTAAGGGGACGAACACCGGGGAGCTGTTTTTT
CAWSVRKGTNTGELFF
>TRBJ2-7|TRBV5-4|TRBD1|-
TGTGCCAGCAGCTTGGGGGGACAGTCCCTTCCCTACGAGCAGTACTTC
CASSLGGQSLPYEQYF
>TRBJ1-1|TRBV6-5|-|-
TGTGCCATCATGATACAGGAGAACACTGAAGCTTTCTTT
CAIMIQENTEAFF
>TRBJ2-1|TRBV4-2|-|-
TGTGCCAGCAGCCAAGTGGAGCTCACTGAGCAGTTCTTC
CASSQVELTEQFF
>TRBJ1-6|TRBV27|-|-
TGTGCCAGCAGTTTCCGGGAGTATAATTCACCCCTCCACTTT
CASSFREYNSPLHF
>TRBJ1-4|TRBV27|-|-
TGTGCCAGCAGTTTTCAAACTAATGAAAAACTGTTTTTT
CASSFQTNEKLFF
>TRBJ2-1|TRBV18|-|-
TGTGCCAGCTCACCTAATACGGGATTATCCTACAATGAGCAGTTCTTC
CASSPNTGLSYNEQFF
>TRBJ1-5|TRBV3-1/TRBV3-2|TRBD1|-
TGTGCCAGCAGCCACCGGACAGGAATAAATCAGCCCCAGCATTTT
CASSHRTGINQPQHF
>TRBJ2-7|TRBV7-9|-|-
TGTGCCAGCAGCTCCCTCGACAGACAATTAACCTACGAGCAGTACTTC
CASSSLDRQLTYEQYF
>TRBJ2-1|TRBV10-1|TRBD2|-
TGCGCCAGCAGTGAGTCTGTGGGAGGGCAATACAATGAGCAGTTCTTC
CASSESVGGQYNEQFF
>TRBJ2-7|TRBV10-3|TRBD2|-
TGTGCCCTCTCCGGGACTAGCGGGAGTTCGTTCCCCTACGAGCAGTACTTC
CALSGTSGSSFPYEQYF
>TRBJ1-5|TRBV12-5|-|-
TGTGCTAGTGGCTTTGACAGTCAGCCCCAGCATTTT
CASGFDSQPQHF
>TRBJ2-1|TRBV6-4|-|-
TGTGCCAGCAGTGACTCTCTCAGGGCGATCAATGAGCAGTTCTTC
CASSDSLRAINEQFF
>TRBJ2-1|TRBV9|TRBD2|-
TGTGCCAGCAGCGTAGGACTAGCGGGGAGCAATGAGCAGTTCTTC
CASSVGLAGSNEQFF
>TRBJ1-6|TRBV5-1|-|-
TGCGCCAGCAGCCCCCGGGGGGGGGATTCACCCCTCCACTTT
CASSPRGGDSPLHF
>TRBJ1-2|TRBV19|TRBD1|-
TGTGCCAGTACCAGACAGGGGGTTTCTGGCTACACCTTC
CASTRQGVSGYTF
>TRBJ1-5|TRBV27|TRBD1|once
TGTGCCAGCAGTTTTCGACAGGGGGATCAGCCCCAGCATTTT
CASSFRQGDQPQHF
>TRBJ1-1|TRBV7-2|-|-
TGTGCCAGCAGCTTTCTGAGGGATATAACTGAAGCTTTCTTT
CASSFLRDITEAFF
>TRBJ2-1|TRBV13|TRBD1|-
TGTGCCAGCAGCTTATCAGGGACAGTACGGACCTACAATGAGCAGTTCTTC
CASSLSGTVRTYNEQFF
>TRBJ1-2|TRBV5-1|-|-
TGCGCCAGCAGCCCCCCCGGACAGCTTTTTGGCTACACCTTC
CASSPPGQLFGYTF
>TRBJ2-2|TRBV10-1|-|-
TGCGCCAGCAGTGACGGCGGGCTCGGGAGAGGGACCGGGGAGCTGTTTTTT
CASSDGGLGRGTGELFF
>TRBJ1-5|TRBV19|-|few
TGTGCCAGTAGTCCCCGGAGTTGGGGGCGGAGGATTGGCAATCAGCCCCAGCATTTT
CASSPRSWGRRIGNQPQHF
>TRBJ2-2|TRBV9|TRBD1|once
TGTGCCAGCAGCGTCCTCTCCGGGACAGGGTATGCGGGGGAGCTGTTTTTT
CASSVLSGTGYAGELFF
>TRBJ2-7|TRBV27|TRBD2|-
TGTGCCAGCAGTTTATCGGGACTAGCCTACGAGCAGTACTTC
CASSLSGLAYEQYF
>TRBJ2-1|TRBV14|TRBD2|-
TGTGCCAGCAGCCCATTGGGACTAGCTTCCTACAATGAGCAGTTCTTC
CASSPLGLASYNEQFF
>TRBJ2-1|TRBV19|TRBD2|-
TGTGCCAGTAGTCAGCGGGGAGTCGGCAATGAGCAGTTCTTC
CASSQRGVGNEQFF
>TRBJ2-1|TRBV30|TRBD2|-
TGTGCCTGGAGTGTTGGCGGGGGGGGCAATGAGCAGTTCTTC
CAWSVGGGGNEQFF
>TRBJ2-1|TRBV19|-|few
TGTGCCAGTAGCTGGGGGACTCCCAACAATGAGCAGTTCTTC
CASSWGTPNNEQFF
>TRBJ2-3|TRBV5-1|TRBD1|-
TGCGCCAGCAGCCGAGGACAGGCTAGCACAGATACGCAGTATTTT
CASSRGQASTDTQYF
>TRBJ1-3|TRBV27|-|-
TGTGCCAGCAGTTTATCCACCGGGACTGGAAACACCATATATTTT
CASSLSTGTGNTIYF
>TRBJ1-1|TRBV27|-|-
TGTGCCAGCAGTTTACACCTCAACAGGGTAGACACTGAAGCTTTCTTT
CASSLHLNRVDTEAFF